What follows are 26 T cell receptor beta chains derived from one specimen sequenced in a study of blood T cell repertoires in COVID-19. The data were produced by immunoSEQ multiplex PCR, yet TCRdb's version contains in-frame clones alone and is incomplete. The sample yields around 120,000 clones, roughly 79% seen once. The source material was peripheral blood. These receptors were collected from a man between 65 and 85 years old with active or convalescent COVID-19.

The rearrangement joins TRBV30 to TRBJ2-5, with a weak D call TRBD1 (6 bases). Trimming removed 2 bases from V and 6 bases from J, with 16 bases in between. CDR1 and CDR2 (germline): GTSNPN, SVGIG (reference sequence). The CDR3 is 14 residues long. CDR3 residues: CAWSWGSGDKTQYF. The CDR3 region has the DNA TGTGCCTGGAGTTGGGGGTCAGGGGACAAGACCCAGTACTTC.

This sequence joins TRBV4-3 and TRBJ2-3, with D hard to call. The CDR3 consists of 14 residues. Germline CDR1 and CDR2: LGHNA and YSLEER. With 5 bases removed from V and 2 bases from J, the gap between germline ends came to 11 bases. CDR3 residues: CASSLSSYTDTQYF. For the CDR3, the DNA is TGCGCCAGCAGCTTATCCAGTTACACAGATACGCAGTATTTT.

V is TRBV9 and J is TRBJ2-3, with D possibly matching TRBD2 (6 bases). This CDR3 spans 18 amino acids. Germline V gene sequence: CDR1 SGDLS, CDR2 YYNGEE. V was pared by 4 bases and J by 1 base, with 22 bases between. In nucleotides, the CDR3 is TGTGCCAGCAGCCCAATCCCTGGGGCGGGGTTGGGCACAGATACGCAGTATTTT. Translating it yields CASSPIPGAGLGTDTQYF.

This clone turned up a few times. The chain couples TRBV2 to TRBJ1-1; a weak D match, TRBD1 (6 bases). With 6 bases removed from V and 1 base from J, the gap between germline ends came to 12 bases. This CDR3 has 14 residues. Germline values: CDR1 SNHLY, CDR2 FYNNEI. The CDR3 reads CASRDNRENTEAFF. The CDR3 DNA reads TGTGCCAGCAGAGATAACAGGGAGAACACTGAAGCTTTCTTT.

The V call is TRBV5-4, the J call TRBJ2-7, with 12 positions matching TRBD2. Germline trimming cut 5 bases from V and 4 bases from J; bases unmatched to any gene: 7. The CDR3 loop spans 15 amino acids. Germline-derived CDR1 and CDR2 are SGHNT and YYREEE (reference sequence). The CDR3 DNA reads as TGTGCCAGCAGTCCAGGACTAGCGGGGCAGTACGAGCAGTACTTC. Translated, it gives CASSPGLAGQYEQYF.

Written as DNA, the CDR3 is TGTGCCAGTAGTCACAGGGGGATGAACACTGAAGCTTTCTTT. Translated: CASSHRGMNTEAFF. V usage is TRBV19 and J usage is TRBJ1-1, with 8 nucleotides matching TRBD1. Trimming cost V 5 bases and J 0 bases; bases outside gene matches: 2. The CDR3 totals 14 residues. The germline V gene encodes CDR1 LNHDA and CDR2 SQIVND (reference sequence).

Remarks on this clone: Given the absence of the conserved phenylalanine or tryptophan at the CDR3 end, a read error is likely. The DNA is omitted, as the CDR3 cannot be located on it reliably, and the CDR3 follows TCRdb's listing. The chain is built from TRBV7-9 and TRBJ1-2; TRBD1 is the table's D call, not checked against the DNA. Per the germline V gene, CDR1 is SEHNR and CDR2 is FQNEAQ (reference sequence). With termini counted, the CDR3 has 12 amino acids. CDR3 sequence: CASSLTGGKATL.

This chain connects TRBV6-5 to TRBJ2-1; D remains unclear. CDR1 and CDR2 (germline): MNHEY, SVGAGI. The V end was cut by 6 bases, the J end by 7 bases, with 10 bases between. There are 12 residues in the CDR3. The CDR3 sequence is CASSSRANEQFF. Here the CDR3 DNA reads TGTGCCAGCAGCTCCCGTGCGAATGAGCAGTTCTTC.

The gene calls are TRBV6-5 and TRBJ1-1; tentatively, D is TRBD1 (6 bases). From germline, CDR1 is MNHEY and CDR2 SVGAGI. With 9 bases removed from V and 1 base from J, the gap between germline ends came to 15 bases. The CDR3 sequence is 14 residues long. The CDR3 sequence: CASNRVASNTEAFF. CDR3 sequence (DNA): TGTGCCAGTAACAGGGTTGCATCGAACACTGAAGCTTTCTTT.

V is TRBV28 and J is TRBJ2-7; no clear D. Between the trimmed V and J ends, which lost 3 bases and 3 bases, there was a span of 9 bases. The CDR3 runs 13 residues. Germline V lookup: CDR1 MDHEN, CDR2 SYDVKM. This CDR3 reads CASSLSADYEQYF. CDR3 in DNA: TGTGCCAGCAGTTTGTCGGCGGACTACGAGCAGTACTTC.

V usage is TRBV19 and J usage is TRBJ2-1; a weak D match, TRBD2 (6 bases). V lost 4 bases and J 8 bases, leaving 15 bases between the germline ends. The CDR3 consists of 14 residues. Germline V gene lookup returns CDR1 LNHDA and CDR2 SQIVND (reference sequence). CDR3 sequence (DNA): TGTGCCAGTAGTACGGCAGGGAGGAGGTATGAGCAGTTCTTC. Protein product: CASSTAGRRYEQFF.

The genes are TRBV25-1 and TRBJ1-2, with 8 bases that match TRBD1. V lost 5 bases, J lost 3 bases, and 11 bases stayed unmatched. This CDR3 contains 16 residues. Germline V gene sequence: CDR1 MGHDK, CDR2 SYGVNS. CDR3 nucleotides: TGTGCCAGCAGTTCAGCAGGGGGCACCGGGCACTATGGCTACACCTTC. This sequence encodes CASSSAGGTGHYGYTF.

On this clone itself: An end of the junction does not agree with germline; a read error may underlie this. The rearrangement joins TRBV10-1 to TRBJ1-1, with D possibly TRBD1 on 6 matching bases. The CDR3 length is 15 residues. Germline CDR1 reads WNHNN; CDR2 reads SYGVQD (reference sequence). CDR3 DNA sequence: TGCGCCAGCATTGAGGAACAGGGCGGGAGCACTGAAGCTTTCTTT. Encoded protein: CASIEEQGGSTEAFF.

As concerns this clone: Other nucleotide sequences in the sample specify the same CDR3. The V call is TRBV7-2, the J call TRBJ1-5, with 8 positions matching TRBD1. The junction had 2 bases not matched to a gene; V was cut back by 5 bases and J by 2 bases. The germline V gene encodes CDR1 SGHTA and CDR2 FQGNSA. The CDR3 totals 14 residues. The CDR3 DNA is TGTGCCAGCAGCCAGGGGGCTGGCAATCAGCCCCAGCATTTT. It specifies CASSQGAGNQPQHF.

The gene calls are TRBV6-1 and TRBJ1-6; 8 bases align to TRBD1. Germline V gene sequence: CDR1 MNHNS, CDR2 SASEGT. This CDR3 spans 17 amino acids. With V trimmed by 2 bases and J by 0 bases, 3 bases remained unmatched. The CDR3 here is CASSERTGSSYNSPLHF. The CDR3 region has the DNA TGTGCCAGCAGTGAACGGACAGGGAGCTCCTATAATTCACCCCTCCACTTT.

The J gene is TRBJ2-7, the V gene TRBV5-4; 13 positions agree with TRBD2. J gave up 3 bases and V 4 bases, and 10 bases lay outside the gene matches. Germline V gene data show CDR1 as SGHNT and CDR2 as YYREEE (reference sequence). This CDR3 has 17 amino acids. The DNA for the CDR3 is TGTGCCAGCAGCCTCGAACCCTGGACTAGCGGGAGCTACGAGCAGTACTTC. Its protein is CASSLEPWTSGSYEQYF.

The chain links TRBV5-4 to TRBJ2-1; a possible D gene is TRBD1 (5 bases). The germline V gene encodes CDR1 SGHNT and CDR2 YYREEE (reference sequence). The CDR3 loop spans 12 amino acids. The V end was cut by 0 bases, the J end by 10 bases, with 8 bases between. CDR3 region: CASSLGAGEQFF. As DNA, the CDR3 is TGTGCCAGCAGCTTGGGCGCAGGGGAGCAGTTCTTC.

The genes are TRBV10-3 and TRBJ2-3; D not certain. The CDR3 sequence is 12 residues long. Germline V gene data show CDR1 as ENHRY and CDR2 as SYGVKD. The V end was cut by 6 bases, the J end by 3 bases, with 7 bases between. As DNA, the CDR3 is TGTGCCATCAGCCACACGACAGATACGCAGTATTTT. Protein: CAISHTTDTQYF.

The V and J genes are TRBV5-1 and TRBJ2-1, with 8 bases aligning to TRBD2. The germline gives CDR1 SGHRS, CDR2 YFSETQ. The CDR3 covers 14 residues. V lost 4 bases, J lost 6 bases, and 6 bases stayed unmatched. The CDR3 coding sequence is TGCGCCAGCAGCCCCGGGACTAGTGCCAATGAGCAGTTCTTC. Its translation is CASSPGTSANEQFF.

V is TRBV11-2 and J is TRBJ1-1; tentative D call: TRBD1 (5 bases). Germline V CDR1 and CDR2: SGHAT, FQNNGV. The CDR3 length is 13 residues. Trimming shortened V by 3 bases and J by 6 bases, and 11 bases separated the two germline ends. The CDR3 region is CASSFPGFSEAFF. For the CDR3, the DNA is TGTGCCAGCAGCTTCCCAGGGTTTTCTGAAGCTTTCTTT.

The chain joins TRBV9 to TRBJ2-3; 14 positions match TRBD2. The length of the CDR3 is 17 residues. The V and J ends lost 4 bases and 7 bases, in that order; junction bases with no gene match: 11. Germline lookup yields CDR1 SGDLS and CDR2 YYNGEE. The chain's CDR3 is CASSPRTSGGKGNTQYF. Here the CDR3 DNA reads TGTGCCAGCAGCCCCCGGACTAGCGGGGGGAAAGGGAATACGCAGTATTTT. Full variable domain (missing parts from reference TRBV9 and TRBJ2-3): DSGVTQTPKHLITATGQRVTLRCSPRSGDLSVYWYQQSLDQGLQFLIQYYNGEERAKGNILERFSAQQFPDLHSELNLSSLELGDSALYFCASSPRTSGGKGNTQYFGPGTRLTVL.

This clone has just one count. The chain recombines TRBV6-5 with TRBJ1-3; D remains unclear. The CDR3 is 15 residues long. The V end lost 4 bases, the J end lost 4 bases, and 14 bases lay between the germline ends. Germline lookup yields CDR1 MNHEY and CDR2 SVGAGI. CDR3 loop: CASSSLPRQGNTIYF. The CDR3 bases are TGTGCCAGCAGTTCCCTTCCGAGGCAGGGAAACACCATATATTTT.

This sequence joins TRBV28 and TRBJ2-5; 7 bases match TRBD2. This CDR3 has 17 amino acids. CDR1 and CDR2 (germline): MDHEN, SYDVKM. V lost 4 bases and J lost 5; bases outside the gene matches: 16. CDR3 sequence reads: CASSWGFGTTQTETQYF. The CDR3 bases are TGTGCCAGCAGTTGGGGATTCGGGACTACCCAAACGGAGACCCAGTACTTC.

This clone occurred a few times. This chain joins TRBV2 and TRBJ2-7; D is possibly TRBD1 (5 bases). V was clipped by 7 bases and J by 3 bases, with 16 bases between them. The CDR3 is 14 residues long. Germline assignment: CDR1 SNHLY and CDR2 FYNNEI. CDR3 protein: CASIPWGAVYEQYF. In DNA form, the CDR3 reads TGTGCCAGCATCCCCTGGGGCGCCGTCTACGAGCAGTACTTC.

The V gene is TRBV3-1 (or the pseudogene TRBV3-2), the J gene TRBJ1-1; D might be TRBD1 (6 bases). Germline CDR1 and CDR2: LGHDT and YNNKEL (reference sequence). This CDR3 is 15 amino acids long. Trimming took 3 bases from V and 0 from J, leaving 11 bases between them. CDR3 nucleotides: TGTGCCAGCAGCCAGAGACAGGTAATGAACACTGAAGCTTTCTTT. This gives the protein CASSQRQVMNTEAFF.

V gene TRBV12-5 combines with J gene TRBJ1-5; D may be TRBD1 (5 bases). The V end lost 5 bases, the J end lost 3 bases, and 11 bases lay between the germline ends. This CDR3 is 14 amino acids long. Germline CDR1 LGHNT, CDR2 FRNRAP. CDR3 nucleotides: TGTGCTAGTGGTGTCGACAGTTACAATCAGCCCCAGCATTTT. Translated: CASGVDSYNQPQHF.